This T cell receptor (beta chain) was sequenced in a study of CD8 T cells in ankylosing spondylitis. The study, taken as a whole, reports: Before this, some motif variants had been reported in reactive arthritis synovial fluid and blood. For ankylosing spondylitis blood, a TCR beta motif of several highly homologous variants appeared characteristic.

TCRdb used MiXCR to reprocess the 5' RACE reads, holding one entry per CDR3 protein. The table records roughly 470,000 distinct CDR3 sequences, 25% to 30% of them present only once. V was cut by 3 bases and J by 6 bases, with 11 bases left in between. Germline-derived CDR1 and CDR2 are MNHEY and SVGEGT. The CDR3 sequence is 14 residues long. As to this clonotype: Antigen: not known.

This receptor was obtained from a male donor with ankylosing spondylitis. The chain uses TRBV6-2 or TRBV6-3 and TRBJ2-2; either TRBD1 or TRBD2 may supply D (6 bases each). The specimen sequenced was blood, either unsorted or a sorted T cell fraction (not recorded which). CDR3 loop: CASSYSGAAGELFF. The CDR3 coding sequence is TGTGCCAGCAGTTATTCGGGGGCTGCCGGGGAGCTGTTTTTT.